What follows are 18 T cell receptor beta chains derived from one specimen sequenced in a study of T cells after yellow fever vaccination. TCRdb fed the 5' RACE reads into MiXCR, producing one record per CDR3 protein. The data contain hundreds of thousands of distinct CDR3 sequences, approximately 13% of them singletons. The sequencing used PBMCs, collected on the day of the yellow fever booster vaccination. These receptors all come from a man between 25 and 39 years old who received the YFV17D yellow fever vaccine.

The chain links TRBV6-6 to TRBJ1-1; D may be TRBD1 (6 bases). The CDR3 loop spans 13 amino acids. CDR1 and CDR2 from the germline V gene are MNHNY and SVGAGI (reference sequence). The V and J ends lost 5 bases and 8 bases respectively, with 15 bases between them. The CDR3 DNA reads as TGTGCCAGCAGTGATCCCGGGACAACCGAAGCTTTCTTT. Translation gives CASSDPGTTEAFF.

This clonotype was seen at least ten times. V and J are TRBV29-1 and TRBJ2-5; 11 nucleotides line up with TRBD2. V shed 6 bases, J shed 2 bases, and the junction held 5 bases outside the gene matches. Germline V gene lookup returns CDR1 SQVTM and CDR2 ANQGSEA. This CDR3 is built from 14 residues. This chain's CDR3 is CSVPTSGTQETQYF. In nucleotides, the CDR3 is TGCAGCGTCCCGACTAGCGGGACTCAAGAGACCCAGTACTTC. Combining the CDR3 with reference TRBV29-1 and TRBJ2-5 gives the whole variable domain SAVISQKPSRDICQRGTSLTIQCQVDSQVTMMFWYRQQPGQSLTLIATANQGSEATYESGFVIDKFPISRPNLTFSTLTVSNMSPEDSSIYLCSVPTSGTQETQYFGPGTRLLVL.

The DNA of the CDR3 is TGTGCCACCCGGGAGCCCCCAGCCAAGACGCAGTATTTT. It encodes CATREPPAKTQYF. V and J are TRBV27 and TRBJ2-3, with D perhaps TRBD2 (6 bases). The germline CDR1 and CDR2 sequences are MNHEY and SMNVEV (reference sequence). V was trimmed by 10 bases and J by 9 bases, leaving 20 bases between them. CDR3 length: 13 residues.

Only a few counts were recorded for this clonotype. The chain links TRBV6-1 to TRBJ2-1; 9 nucleotides align to TRBD2. The CDR3 runs to 15 residues. Germline-derived CDR1 and CDR2 are MNHNS and SASEGT. The V and J ends lost 6 bases and 4 bases, in that order; junction bases with no gene match: 7. CDR3 amino acids: CASRRGSGSYNEQFF. The CDR3 coding sequence is TGTGCCAGCAGGAGAGGTAGCGGGAGTTACAATGAGCAGTTCTTC.

This chain uses TRBV10-3 with TRBJ2-4; 9 bases are shared with TRBD2. V gave up 3 bases and J gave up 6 bases; unmatched junction bases: 12. Germline V gene lookup returns CDR1 ENHRY and CDR2 SYGVKD. The CDR3 runs 17 residues. This CDR3 reads CAISEGGLAGRINIQYF. CDR3 DNA sequence: TGTGCCATCAGTGAAGGTGGGCTAGCGGGACGGATAAACATTCAGTACTTC.

This clonotype has more than one count but fewer than ten. The rearrangement links TRBV5-1 to TRBJ2-3; no clear D. There are 14 residues in the CDR3. Germline V gene data show CDR1 as SGHRS and CDR2 as YFSETQ. The germline V and J ends were trimmed by 0 bases and 2 bases, with 7 bases remaining between them. CDR3 in amino acids: CASSLGRDTDTQYF. CDR3 DNA sequence: TGCGCCAGCAGCTTGGGGCGAGACACAGATACGCAGTATTTT.

The sample holds a few counts of this clonotype. J is TRBJ2-7 and V is TRBV24-1; D is unresolved. V shed 9 bases and J shed 5 bases, with 7 bases lying between them. The CDR3 is 10 residues long. Germline CDR1 reads KGHDR; CDR2 reads SFDVKD. The CDR3 bases are TGTGCCACCCCTGTCGACGAGCAGTACTTC. This gives the protein CATPVDEQYF.

The chain links TRBV7-2 to TRBJ2-4; possibly TRBD2 for D (6 bases). Germline loops: CDR1 SGHTA, CDR2 FQGNSA. The CDR3 consists of 15 residues. V was shortened by 5 bases and J by 10 bases, with 21 bases between the two germline ends. The CDR3 DNA sequence: TGTGCCAGCAGCGTCCTCCTCGGGGCCCGGGGGATTCAGTACTTC. Its translation: CASSVLLGARGIQYF.

This clonotype has only a few counts. This rearrangement joins TRBV2 to TRBJ1-2; the match to TRBD1 covers 8 bases. CDR3 length equals 15 residues. Germline CDR1 reads SNHLY; CDR2 reads FYNNEI. J was trimmed by 9 bases and V by 6 bases; bases with no gene match: 15. The CDR3 loop reads CASRETGALVKRYTF. Here the CDR3 DNA reads TGTGCCAGCAGGGAGACAGGGGCCCTTGTGAAACGCTACACCTTC.

This clonotype has a handful of counts. The gene calls are TRBV12-3 or TRBV12-4 and TRBJ2-1; D possibly corresponds to TRBD2 (6 bases). The CDR3 is made up of 13 amino acids. Trimming took off 6 bases at V and 7 bases at J, with 13 bases between the two ends. CDR3: CASSNQGGNEQFF. The CDR3 region has the DNA TGTGCCAGCAGCAACCAGGGAGGTAATGAGCAGTTCTTC.

Ten or more counts support this clonotype. This sequence joins TRBV7-9 and TRBJ2-7, with TRBD2 matching 7 bases. The length of the CDR3 is 14 residues. Germline V gene sequence: CDR1 SEHNR, CDR2 FQNEAQ (reference sequence). J was trimmed by 5 bases and V by 2 bases; bases with no gene match: 6. The chain's CDR3 is CASSLSGTTNEQYF. In DNA form, the CDR3 reads TGTGCCAGCAGCTTATCCGGGACTACCAACGAGCAGTACTTC.

This clonotype was observed a few times. The chain couples TRBV2 to TRBJ2-7; perhaps TRBD1 as D (5 bases). V was trimmed by 4 bases and J by 0 bases, leaving 13 bases between them. Germline V gene sequence: CDR1 SNHLY, CDR2 FYNNEI. The CDR3 runs to 15 residues. CDR3 DNA sequence: TGTGCCAGCAGTGGGGTGACAGTTAGCTCCTACGAGCAGTACTTC. This gives the protein CASSGVTVSSYEQYF.

This clonotype occurred a few times. CDR3 sequence (DNA): TGTGCCTGGAGGACAGGGGAGGAGCGTGGCTACACCTTC. Translation gives CAWRTGEERGYTF. The rearrangement uses TRBV30 and TRBJ1-2, with 8 bases lining up with TRBD1. The germline V gene encodes CDR1 GTSNPN and CDR2 SVGIG (reference sequence). This CDR3 has 13 amino acids. J gave up 7 bases and V 3 bases, and 7 bases lay outside the gene matches.

This clonotype occurred a few times. V is TRBV7-3 and J is TRBJ2-7, with 7 bases matching TRBD2. V lost 0 bases to trimming and J lost 5 bases; unmatched junction nucleotides: 4. Germline V gene data show CDR1 as SGHTA and CDR2 as FQGTGA. This CDR3 has 14 amino acids. The CDR3 DNA follows: TGTGCCAGCAGCTTAACACGCGGGAGCCACGAGCAGTACTTC. Encoded protein: CASSLTRGSHEQYF.

The chain combines TRBV5-1 with TRBJ2-4; D tentatively reads TRBD1 or TRBD2 (5 bases each). Trimming removed 2 bases from V and 1 base from J, with 16 bases in between. Germline V gene sequence: CDR1 SGHRS, CDR2 YFSETQ. The CDR3 loop spans 17 amino acids. CDR3 coding DNA: TGCGCCAGCAGCTTCTCCCAGGGTGGGACGGCCAAAAACATTCAGTACTTC. Translated: CASSFSQGGTAKNIQYF.

This clonotype was counted only a few times. V and J are TRBV24-1 and TRBJ2-3; 8 nucleotides agree with TRBD1. The CDR3 is made up of 15 amino acids. The V gene end was trimmed by 9 bases and the J gene end by 0 bases; junction bases not matched to a gene: 7. Germline CDR1 is KGHDR and CDR2 is SFDVKD. The CDR3 spells CATGPTGVSTDTQYF. The CDR3 DNA reads TGTGCCACCGGACCGACAGGGGTTAGCACAGATACGCAGTATTTT.

The chain links TRBV30 to TRBJ1-3; a possible D gene is TRBD1 (5 bases). V shed 3 bases and J shed 0 bases, with 12 bases lying between them. CDR1 is GTSNPN, CDR2 SVGIG, per germline (reference sequence). The CDR3 is 15 residues long. Here the CDR3 reads CAWSPGGISGNTIYF. The CDR3 DNA reads as TGTGCCTGGAGCCCGGGGGGTATCTCTGGAAACACCATATATTTT.

The chain combines TRBV7-9 with TRBJ1-1; 7 nucleotides align to TRBD1. V trimming: 5 bases; J trimming: 13 bases; junction bases outside the gene matches: 7. CDR3 length: 11 amino acids. CDR1 and CDR2 from the germline V gene are SEHNR and FQNEAQ (reference sequence). In DNA, the CDR3 is TGTGCCAGCAGCCCCGGGACAGAGGATTTCTTT. Its protein is CASSPGTEDFF.